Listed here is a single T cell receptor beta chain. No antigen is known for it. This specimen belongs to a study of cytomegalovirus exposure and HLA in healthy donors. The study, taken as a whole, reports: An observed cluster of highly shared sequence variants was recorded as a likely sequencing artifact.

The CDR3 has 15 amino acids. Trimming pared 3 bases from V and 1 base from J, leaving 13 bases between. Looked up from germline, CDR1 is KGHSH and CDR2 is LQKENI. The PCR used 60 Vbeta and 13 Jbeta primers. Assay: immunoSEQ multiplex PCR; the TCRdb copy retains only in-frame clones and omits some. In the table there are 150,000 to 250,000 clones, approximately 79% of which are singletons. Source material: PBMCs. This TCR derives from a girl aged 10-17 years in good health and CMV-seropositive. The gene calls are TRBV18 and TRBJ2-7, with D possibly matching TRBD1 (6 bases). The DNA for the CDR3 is TGTGCCAGCTCACCCACAGGGTCTGGATCCTACGAGCAGTACTTC. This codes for CASSPTGSGSYEQYF.